These T cell receptor beta chains were read from a single sample in a study of blood T cell repertoires in COVID-19. Measured with immunoSEQ multiplex PCR; TCRdb has only the in-frame clones, and not every one. Of roughly 150,000 clones listed, roughly 81% were seen once; the top ten hold approximately 2.6%. Sequencing input: peripheral blood. The receptors here all came from a woman over 75 with COVID-19, enrolled during active disease. CDR3s include the opening cysteine and the closing phenylalanine or tryptophan. A D gene is named only where the DNA matches it firmly. Part of the rows lack a size; the others show once, few, many or a class for expanded clones.

CDR3 DNA | CDR3 protein | V gene | D gene | J gene | clone size
TGTGCCAGCAGCCAAGAAAGCGTAGACACTGAAGCTTTCTTT | CASSQESVDTEAFF | TRBV3-1/TRBV3-2 | . | TRBJ1-1 | .
TGTGCCAGTAGTATATTAGGGAGCGACAATCAGCCCCAGCATTTT | CASSILGSDNQPQHF | TRBV19 | . | TRBJ1-5 | .
TGTGCCAGCGGAGTGAGGACAGGTCAGCCCCAGCATTTT | CASGVRTGQPQHF | TRBV12-3/TRBV12-4 | TRBD1 | TRBJ1-5 | once
TGTGCCAGCAGCTTAGCATCGGGACTAGGGAATGAGCAGTTCTTC | CASSLASGLGNEQFF | TRBV11-3 | TRBD2 | TRBJ2-1 | .
TGTGCCAGCAGCAGATCTGGAGTTTGGGAGACCCAGTACTTC | CASSRSGVWETQYF | TRBV6-6 | . | TRBJ2-5 | .
TGCGCCAGCAGTGCCAGGGGAACCGGGGAGCTGTTTTTT | CASSARGTGELFF | TRBV10-1 | . | TRBJ2-2 | .
TGTGCCAGCGGCGGGAGTTGGACAGATACGCAGTATTTT | CASGGSWTDTQYF | TRBV25-1 | TRBD2 | TRBJ2-3 | .
TGCGCCAGCAGCCAGACAGGGGACGGCCGAGTGGAGTACTTC | CASSQTGDGRVEYF | TRBV5-1 | TRBD1 | TRBJ2-7 | few
TGTGCCAGCAGCCCCCCGGGACAGCAAGAGACCCAGTACTTC | CASSPPGQQETQYF | TRBV7-2 | TRBD1 | TRBJ2-5 | once
TGTGCCAGCAGTCCCGGCTATGGCTACACCTTC | CASSPGYGYTF | TRBV6-5 | . | TRBJ1-2 | .
TGTGCCAGCTCACCACCGGTGAGAGCCCCGAACACTGAAGCTTTCTTT | CASSPPVRAPNTEAFF | TRBV18 | . | TRBJ1-1 | .
TGTGCCAGTACAGGGTACACTGAAGCTTTCTTT | CASTGYTEAFF | TRBV19 | . | TRBJ1-1 | .
TGTGCCAGCAGCCAAGATGGGGCTAGCGAGTTCTACAATGAGCAGTTCTTC | CASSQDGASEFYNEQFF | TRBV4-2 | . | TRBJ2-1 | .
TGTGCCACCAGTGATGCACAGGGCCCGAGCGAGCAGTACTTC | CATSDAQGPSEQYF | TRBV24-1 | . | TRBJ2-7 | .
TGTGCCAGCAGCCATCATAGCGGGAGGGCCCTCGAGCAGTACTTC | CASSHHSGRALEQYF | TRBV3-1/TRBV3-2 | TRBD2 | TRBJ2-7 | .
TGCGCCAGCAGCCAGGGGACAGGTAAAGCTTTCTTT | CASSQGTGKAFF | TRBV4-1 | TRBD1 | TRBJ1-1 | .
TGTGCCAGCTCAGAGCGGGGGGGCTACGAGCAGTACTTC | CASSERGGYEQYF | TRBV18 | TRBD2 | TRBJ2-7 | .
TGTGCCAGCAGTTTAGGCGGGACAGTCTACGAGCAGTACTTC | CASSLGGTVYEQYF | TRBV28 | . | TRBJ2-7 | .
TGTGCCTGGAGTGTCGCAGGTCAGGTTAATGAAAAACTGTTTTTT | CAWSVAGQVNEKLFF | TRBV30 | . | TRBJ1-4 | .
TGTGCCAGCGAGCCTAGAGGAACCTACGAGCAGTACTTC | CASEPRGTYEQYF | TRBV14 | . | TRBJ2-7 | .